These 13 T cell receptor beta chains originate from one sample sequenced in a study of T cell repertoires in cytomegalovirus infection. These receptors' targets are unknown. TCRdb called the reads again in MiXCR, with one record for every CDR3 protein. The sample lists 550,000 to 850,000 distinct CDR3 sequences, roughly 36% seen once, with around a sixth in the top ten. The sequences come from cultured PBMCs, collected from culture after CMV antigen stimulation. The receptors were gathered from a human donor in good health (CMV status not recorded). Some clones in this sample may be carry-over from other donors' samples.

There are many counts of this clonotype. The chain joins TRBV7-2 to TRBJ1-3; D is unclear. Trimming removed 1 base from V and 4 bases from J, with 8 bases in between. Germline V CDR1 and CDR2: SGHTA, FQGNSA. The CDR3 totals 14 residues. The CDR3 reads CASSLVTAGNTIYF. The CDR3 DNA sequence: TGTGCCAGCAGCTTAGTAACAGCCGGAAACACCATATATTTT.

There are a few counts of this clonotype. The V call is TRBV12-3 or TRBV12-4, the J call TRBJ1-1; tentatively, D is TRBD1 (6 bases). The CDR3 sequence is 15 residues long. V was cut by 6 bases and J by 4 bases, with 18 bases left in between. The DNA for the CDR3 is TGTGCCAGCAGCATCATAACCGGACAGCCCACTGAAGCTTTCTTT. Translating it yields CASSIITGQPTEAFF.

J is TRBJ1-4 and V is TRBV6-6; the match to TRBD1 covers 8 bases. The V and J ends lost 9 bases and 7 bases, in that order; junction bases with no gene match: 10. The V gene's germline CDR1 is MNHNY and CDR2 SVGAGI (reference sequence). The CDR3 loop spans 14 amino acids. CDR3 amino acids: CASSQQGGTEKLFF. CDR3 bases: TGTGCCAGTTCGCAACAGGGGGGGACTGAAAAACTGTTTTTT.

The rearrangement uses TRBV20-1 and TRBJ2-1, with D perhaps TRBD2 (5 bases). The CDR3 contains 13 residues. Between the trimmed V and J ends, which lost 2 bases and 9 bases, there was a span of 14 bases. The V gene's germline CDR1 is DFQATT and CDR2 SNEGSKA (reference sequence). The CDR3 spells CSARSGSATEQFF. In nucleotides, the CDR3 is TGCAGTGCTAGATCGGGGTCCGCCACTGAGCAGTTCTTC.

On this clonotype: A read error may account for a junction end that differs from germline. The rearrangement joins TRBV5-3 to TRBJ1-6; the D gene is possibly TRBD1 (6 bases). TRBV5-3 carries the ORF label, with uncertain function. CDR3 length: 17 amino acids. The CDR3 region is CASSLFRQDRRLSPLHF. The CDR3 coding sequence is TGTGCCAGCAGCTTGTTTCGGCAGGACAGACGCCTTTCACCCCTCCACTTT.

The V and J genes are TRBV7-9 and TRBJ1-6, with D hard to call. CDR3 size: 12 residues. V was pared by 4 bases and J by 9 bases, with 7 bases between. CDR1 and CDR2 (germline): SEHNR, FQNEAQ (reference sequence). The CDR3 reads CASSSVGSPLHF. The CDR3 coding sequence is TGTGCCAGCAGCTCCGTAGGTTCACCCCTCCACTTT.

The chain combines TRBV27 with TRBJ2-5; D gene unclear. This CDR3 is built from 14 residues. Trimming took 5 bases from V and 0 from J, leaving 10 bases between them. From germline, CDR1 is MNHEY and CDR2 SMNVEV (reference sequence). The CDR3 DNA sequence: TGTGCCAGCAGTCCCTCAAGGTACCAAGAGACCCAGTACTTC. Translating it yields CASSPSRYQETQYF.

The V and J genes are TRBV4-3 and TRBJ2-7, with TRBD2 matching over 7 bases. This CDR3 is built from 16 residues. The trim removed 0 bases at V and 2 bases at J, leaving 7 bases unmatched. Germline assignment: CDR1 LGHNA and CDR2 YSLEER. The CDR3 reads CASSQDRLAVPYEQYF. CDR3 bases: TGCGCCAGCAGCCAAGATAGGCTAGCGGTTCCCTACGAGCAGTACTTC.

This rearrangement joins TRBV12-3 or TRBV12-4 to TRBJ1-5, with 9 positions matching TRBD1. This CDR3 comprises 15 residues. V dropped 7 bases and J dropped 3; count of bases not matched to a gene: 7. The CDR3 coding sequence is TGTGCCAGCACCGTCGGACAGGGGTACAATCAGCCCCAGCATTTT. This codes for CASTVGQGYNQPQHF.

This clonotype showed up just a few times. J is TRBJ2-1 and V is TRBV12-3 or TRBV12-4; D remains ambiguous. The CDR3 extends over 12 amino acids. Trimming shortened V by 6 bases and J by 5 bases, and 8 bases separated the two germline ends. The CDR3 DNA reads TGTGCCAGCAGCCGGTGGGACAATGAGCAGTTCTTC. Amino acid sequence: CASSRWDNEQFF.

This clonotype was counted between two and nine times. The chain uses TRBV4-3 and TRBJ1-2; tentative D call: TRBD1 (6 bases). The germline CDR1 and CDR2 sequences are LGHNA and YSLEER. Trimming took 0 bases from V and 6 from J, leaving 11 bases between them. The CDR3 spans 14 residues. In DNA form, the CDR3 reads TGCGCCAGCAGCCAAGAGGACAGATTCCATGGCTACACCTTC. Translating it yields CASSQEDRFHGYTF.

This chain connects TRBV6-1 to TRBJ1-4; 11 bases agree with TRBD1. Germline loops: CDR1 MNHNS, CDR2 SASEGT. Trimming cost V 10 bases and J 8 bases; bases outside gene matches: 6. The CDR3 totals 13 residues. Here the CDR3 DNA reads TGTGCCATCGCCGGGACAGGGGGAGAAAAACTGTTTTTT. As protein: CAIAGTGGEKLFF.

The gene calls are TRBV24-1 and TRBJ2-5; 9 bases line up with TRBD1. Germline V gene sequence: CDR1 KGHDR, CDR2 SFDVKD. This CDR3 has 15 residues. Trimming removed 1 base from V and 2 bases from J; junction bases left unmatched: 1. The CDR3 protein is CATSDFGTGQETQYF. In DNA form, the CDR3 reads TGTGCCACCAGTGATTTCGGGACAGGGCAAGAGACCCAGTACTTC.